The rows below give T cell receptor beta chains drawn from one sample of a study of Graves' ophthalmopathy and Graves' hyperthyroidism. TCRdb passed the multiplex PCR reads through MiXCR, listing each CDR3 protein once. Among 500,000 to 700,000 distinct CDR3 sequences, over 20% were seen once, and the ten largest hold roughly 6.9%. Sequencing was done on a sample of peripheral blood. These receptors all stem from a woman under 30 with stable Graves' hyperthyroidism. Some clones in this sample may be carry-over from other donors' samples. CDR3s include the opening cysteine and the closing phenylalanine or tryptophan. The D gene is left open where the match is weak. Size is stated for part of the rows, as once, few or many counts, or as a class when the clone is expanded.

CDR3 DNA: TGTGCCAGCAGCCGCGGAGAGGAAAGATCACCCCTCCACTTT
CDR3 protein: CASSRGEERSPLHF
clone size: few
D gene: .
V gene: TRBV28
J gene: TRBJ1-6

CDR3 DNA: TGTGCCAGCAGTGAAGAGCCTGGACAGAACACTGAAGCTTTCTTT
CDR3 protein: CASSEEPGQNTEAFF
clone size: .
D gene: .
V gene: TRBV6-1
J gene: TRBJ1-1

CDR3 DNA: TGTGCCAGCAGCTCCGACGCCGGGACCCGCTTTTGGGAGCAGTTCTTC
CDR3 protein: CASSSDAGTRFWEQFF
clone size: .
D gene: .
V gene: TRBV7-2
J gene: TRBJ2-1

CDR3 DNA: TGTGCCATCAGTGAGAACTATCAGGACTCCTACGAGCAGTACTTC
CDR3 protein: CAISENYQDSYEQYF
clone size: many
D gene: .
V gene: TRBV10-3
J gene: TRBJ2-7

CDR3 DNA: TGTGCCAGCAGCGTACAGGGAACCCACCGCTACGGGCAGTACTTC
CDR3 protein: CASSVQGTHRYGQYF
clone size: .
D gene: .
V gene: TRBV9
J gene: TRBJ2-7

CDR3 DNA: TGTGCCAGCAGTCCCGTTGAAGGTATGCAGCCCCAGCATTTT
CDR3 protein: CASSPVEGMQPQHF
clone size: .
D gene: .
V gene: TRBV2
J gene: TRBJ1-5

CDR3 DNA: TGTGCCAGCAGTTTATCTGGGACAGCCTATGGCTACACCTTC
CDR3 protein: CASSLSGTAYGYTF
clone size: once
D gene: TRBD1
V gene: TRBV28
J gene: TRBJ1-2

CDR3 DNA: TGTGCCAGCAGAATGGACTATGGCTACACCTTC
CDR3 protein: CASRMDYGYTF
clone size: few
D gene: .
V gene: TRBV6-1
J gene: TRBJ1-2

CDR3 DNA: TGTGCCAGCAGCTACGGGAAAACAGGGGGCCGCTACGAGCAGTACTTC
CDR3 protein: CASSYGKTGGRYEQYF
clone size: few
D gene: TRBD1
V gene: TRBV6-2/TRBV6-3
J gene: TRBJ2-7

CDR3 DNA: TGTGCCAGCAGTTTAGAGACGACGGGACCCCTCCACTTT
CDR3 protein: CASSLETTGPLHF
clone size: many
D gene: .
V gene: TRBV28
J gene: TRBJ1-6

CDR3 DNA: TGCGCCAGCAGCCAGGCCGGGAGAGGTGAAGCTTTCTTT
CDR3 protein: CASSQAGRGEAFF
clone size: many
D gene: .
V gene: TRBV5-1
J gene: TRBJ1-1

CDR3 DNA: TGTGCCAGCAGTTTAACGTCGGGACGCATTCAGTACTTC
CDR3 protein: CASSLTSGRIQYF
clone size: .
D gene: .
V gene: TRBV27
J gene: TRBJ2-4